Presented here are 27 T cell receptor beta chains from one specimen sequenced in a study of blood T cell repertoires in COVID-19. Some clones are missing from TCRdb's copy, which holds only in-frame ones; the method was immunoSEQ multiplex PCR. In the table there are 110,000 to 150,000 clones, over 70% of which are singletons. The sequencing input was peripheral blood. All receptors come from a woman aged 55 to 70 with acute or convalescent COVID-19.

This sequence joins TRBV6-5 and TRBJ1-5, with TRBD1 matching 7 bases. Trimming removed 6 bases from V and 7 bases from J; junction bases left unmatched: 9. The CDR3 covers 14 residues. Germline assignment: CDR1 MNHEY and CDR2 SVGAGI. In DNA, the CDR3 is TGTGCCAGCAGACCCAACAGGGGAAGGCAGCCCCAGCATTTT. Its translation: CASRPNRGRQPQHF.

The chain joins TRBV18 to TRBJ2-3; TRBD2 might be the D (6 bases). This CDR3 has 15 amino acids. Germline V CDR1 and CDR2: KGHSH, LQKENI. V was shortened by 1 base and J by 0 bases, with 8 bases between the two germline ends. CDR3 in amino acids: CASSPLRGSTDTQYF. DNA of the CDR3: TGTGCCAGCTCACCACTCCGGGGGAGCACAGATACGCAGTATTTT.

This clone has more than one count but fewer than ten. This chain connects TRBV28 to TRBJ1-4; TRBD1 matches at 8 bases. V was clipped by 2 bases and J by 7 bases; unmatched bases: 6. The CDR3 totals 15 residues. Looked up from germline, CDR1 is MDHEN and CDR2 is SYDVKM. Here the CDR3 DNA reads TGTGCCAGCAGTTTACCAGGGGGCTCGTTTGAAAAACTGTTTTTT. Encoded protein: CASSLPGGSFEKLFF.

This chain joins TRBV6-5 and TRBJ2-1; TRBD1 is a possible D gene (6 bases). The V end was cut by 6 bases, the J end by 7 bases, with 19 bases between. Per the germline V gene, CDR1 is MNHEY and CDR2 is SVGAGI. The CDR3 contains 15 residues. CDR3 in DNA: TGTGCCAGCAGGTTCCTCGACCAGGGGCCGAATGAGCAGTTCTTC. As protein: CASRFLDQGPNEQFF.

The chain recombines TRBV28 with TRBJ1-2; 9 bases are a match to TRBD1. The CDR3 sequence is 14 residues long. Germline CDR1 and CDR2: MDHEN and SYDVKM. Trimming at V came to 4 bases and at J to 4 bases, leaving 4 bases not matched to a gene. The CDR3 loop is CASSWTTGGYGYTF. The DNA for the CDR3 is TGTGCCAGCAGTTGGACGACAGGGGGCTATGGCTACACCTTC.

V and J are TRBV5-4 and TRBJ1-3; 9 positions match TRBD1. CDR1 is SGHNT and CDR2 is YYREEE in the germline V gene (reference sequence). The CDR3 extends over 17 amino acids. V was clipped by 0 bases and J by 0 bases; unmatched bases: 4. The CDR3, as DNA: TGTGCCAGCAGCTTGGGGGGGACAGGGTACTCTGGAAACACCATATATTTT. Its protein product is CASSLGGTGYSGNTIYF. The entire variable domain, with the rest obtained from reference TRBV5-4 and TRBJ1-3, is as follows: ETGVTQSPTHLIKTRGQQVTLRCSSQSGHNTVSWYQQALGQGPQFIFQYYREEENGRGNFPPRFSGLQFPNYSSELNVNALELDDSALYLCASSLGGTGYSGNTIYFGEGSWLTVV.

V usage is TRBV5-1 and J usage is TRBJ2-7; 9 bases fit TRBD1. V shed 2 bases, J shed 4 bases, and the junction held 4 bases outside the gene matches. This CDR3 contains 14 residues. Germline-derived CDR1 and CDR2 are SGHRS and YFSETQ. Here the CDR3 reads CASSFATGGYEQYF. For the CDR3, the DNA is TGCGCCAGCAGCTTTGCGACAGGGGGTTACGAGCAGTACTTC.

The rearrangement joins TRBV5-1 to TRBJ2-7, with 7 bases aligning to TRBD2. V shed 5 bases, J shed 4 bases, and the junction held 9 bases outside the gene matches. Germline CDR1 SGHRS, CDR2 YFSETQ. This CDR3 has 14 amino acids. The CDR3 loop is CASRAGTNLYEQYF. CDR3 bases: TGCGCCAGCAGGGCAGGGACTAACCTTTACGAGCAGTACTTC.

The V call is TRBV18, the J call TRBJ2-2; TRBD2 is a possible D gene (6 bases). The germline V gene encodes CDR1 KGHSH and CDR2 LQKENI. The CDR3 is made up of 14 amino acids. The V gene lost 3 bases and the J gene lost 3 bases, with 8 bases spanning the gap. DNA of the CDR3: TGTGCCAGCTCACCCGGGGAGGACACCGGGGAGCTGTTTTTT. Translating gives CASSPGEDTGELFF.

This chain uses TRBV6-1 with TRBJ2-6; a possible D gene is TRBD1 (6 bases). The germline gives CDR1 MNHNS, CDR2 SASEGT. Trimming removed 4 bases from V and 2 bases from J, with 18 bases in between. This CDR3 has 18 residues. The CDR3 nucleotides are TGTGCCAGCAGTGGGGGAACTTTGACAGGTGCTGGGGCCAACGTCCTGACTTTC. Translated: CASSGGTLTGAGANVLTF.

The chain carries TRBV13 and TRBJ2-5; 9 bases align to TRBD1. V trimming: 3 bases; J trimming: 0 bases; junction bases outside the gene matches: 5. The V gene's germline CDR1 is PRHDT and CDR2 FYEKMQ (reference sequence). The CDR3 is 16 amino acids. The CDR3 is CASSFFGTGNQETQYF. CDR3 sequence (DNA): TGTGCCAGCAGCTTTTTCGGGACAGGGAACCAAGAGACCCAGTACTTC. The complete variable domain, with remaining parts taken from reference TRBV13 and TRBJ2-5, reads AAGVIQSPRHLIKEKRETATLKCYPIPRHDTVYWYQQGPGQDPQFLISFYEKMQSDKGSIPDRFSAQQFSDYHSELNMSSLELGDSALYFCASSFFGTGNQETQYFGPGTRLLVL.

V gene TRBV11-2 combines with J gene TRBJ1-1; D is possibly TRBD1 (5 bases). The ends were cut back, 5 bases at V and 5 bases at J, with 21 bases in the middle. The CDR3 is 16 residues long. The germline gives CDR1 SGHAT, CDR2 FQNNGV. In DNA form, the CDR3 reads TGTGCCAGCAGCCCCCCGGGGGATCCAAGGAGAACTGAAGCTTTCTTT. Encoded protein: CASSPPGDPRRTEAFF.

The rearrangement links TRBV11-2 to TRBJ2-2, with 7 bases that match TRBD2. The trim removed 4 bases at V and 6 bases at J, leaving 5 bases unmatched. Germline CDR1 SGHAT, CDR2 FQNNGV. The CDR3 extends over 14 amino acids. The CDR3 reads CASSWDYSAGELFF. CDR3 nucleotide sequence: TGTGCCAGCAGCTGGGACTATTCGGCCGGGGAGCTGTTTTTT.

The chain couples TRBV3-1 (or the pseudogene TRBV3-2) to TRBJ2-5; D call uncertain. Trimming took off 0 bases at V and 4 bases at J, with 9 bases between the two ends. Germline V gene lookup returns CDR1 LGHDT and CDR2 YNNKEL (reference sequence). The CDR3 spans 14 residues. The CDR3 bases are TGTGCCAGCAGCCAAGAACGGGTCCGAGAGACCCAGTACTTC. Translating gives CASSQERVRETQYF.

CDR3 sequence: CASSFTDNTEAFF. CDR3 sequence (DNA): TGTGCCAGCAGTTTTACAGATAACACTGAAGCTTTCTTT. This chain connects TRBV6-2 or TRBV6-3 to TRBJ1-1; D is undetermined. CDR3 size: 13 residues. Trimming removed 4 bases at V and 2 bases at J, with 8 bases between. CDR1 is MNHEY, CDR2 SVGEGT, per germline.

The chain employs TRBV28 and TRBJ1-2; TRBD1 matches at 8 bases. Germline V gene data show CDR1 as MDHEN and CDR2 as SYDVKM. With V trimmed by 4 bases and J by 2 bases, 9 bases remained unmatched. The CDR3 totals 16 residues. The CDR3 sequence: CASSSQDRATNYGYTF. The CDR3 DNA follows: TGTGCCAGCAGTTCACAGGACAGGGCCACCAACTATGGCTACACCTTC.

The chain uses TRBV18 and TRBJ1-1; D perhaps matches TRBD1 (5 bases). The CDR3 contains 13 residues. Looked up from germline, CDR1 is KGHSH and CDR2 is LQKENI. Trimming removed 4 bases at V and 3 bases at J, with 9 bases between. In nucleotides, the CDR3 is TGTGCCAGCTCACAAGACAGAGACACTGAAGCTTTCTTT. Translation: CASSQDRDTEAFF.

The chain couples TRBV11-3 to TRBJ1-3, with 8 bases aligning to TRBD1. Germline V gives CDR1 SGHNT, CDR2 YENEEA. V shed 3 bases and J 1 base; nucleotides not matched to a gene: 2. The CDR3 is 15 residues long. Here the CDR3 reads CASSFGQGSGNTIYF. CDR3 DNA: TGTGCCAGCAGCTTCGGACAGGGATCTGGAAACACCATATATTTT.

This clone was counted once. This sequence joins TRBV7-2 and TRBJ1-4; 7 positions agree with TRBD1. Per germline, CDR1 SGHTA and CDR2 FQGNSA. Germline trimming cut 3 bases from V and 10 bases from J; bases unmatched to any gene: 5. CDR3 length equals 13 residues. This CDR3 is CASSFRDRGKLFF. The CDR3 nucleotides are TGTGCCAGCAGCTTCCGGGACAGAGGAAAACTGTTTTTT.

This chain links TRBV5-1 with TRBJ2-7; TRBD2 might be the D (6 bases). The CDR3 spans 16 residues. Germline V lookup: CDR1 SGHRS, CDR2 YFSETQ. Trimming took 0 bases from V and 3 from J, leaving 16 bases between them. CDR3 sequence (DNA): TGCGCCAGCAGCTTGGAAGCAGGGACTGGCCTCTACGAGCAGTACTTC. Protein: CASSLEAGTGLYEQYF.

The chain employs TRBV2 and TRBJ2-3; D is possibly TRBD2 (6 bases). CDR1 and CDR2 from the germline V gene are SNHLY and FYNNEI. V was clipped by 8 bases and J by 0 bases, with 15 bases between them. This CDR3 has 15 amino acids. CDR3 sequence: CASAGGSSSTDTQYF. CDR3 in DNA: TGTGCCAGCGCTGGGGGGTCGTCTAGCACAGATACGCAGTATTTT.

The chain uses TRBV21-1 and TRBJ1-1. TRBV21-1 is a pseudogene locus. The CDR3 extends over 15 amino acids. CDR3 DNA sequence: TGTGCCAGCAGCGGACTGGGGGGGGTTTTCACTGAAGCTTTCTTT. Its protein is CASSGLGGVFTEAFF.

The rearrangement joins TRBV5-1 to TRBJ2-3; no clear D. Per germline, CDR1 SGHRS and CDR2 YFSETQ. The CDR3 has 14 residues. V lost 0 bases and J lost 3, with 8 bases in between. DNA of the CDR3: TGCGCCAGCAGCTTGGAAGCTATTACAGATACGCAGTATTTT. This encodes CASSLEAITDTQYF.

The CDR3 region has the DNA TGTGCCAGCAGCATACCCACTCGGGTCGCCTACAATGAGCAGTTCTTC. It codes for CASSIPTRVAYNEQFF. The chain is built from TRBV21-1 and TRBJ2-1; whether TRBD2, the table's D call, matches the DNA was not checked. TRBV21-1 is designated a pseudogene. The length of the CDR3 is 16 residues.

On this clone itself: Other DNA sequences in this sample translate to the same CDR3. The chain links TRBV15 to TRBJ1-6; D unresolved. The CDR3 loop spans 17 amino acids. The germline V and J ends were trimmed by 0 bases and 1 base, with 10 bases remaining between them. Germline loops: CDR1 LNHNV, CDR2 YYDKDF (reference sequence). Here the CDR3 reads CATSRDPSSSYNSPLHF. The CDR3 DNA sequence: TGTGCCACCAGCAGAGATCCTTCCTCGTCCTATAATTCACCCCTCCACTTT.

This clone was picked up one time. The CDR3 DNA sequence: TGTGCCAGCAGTAGAGAACAGCCTGGCAATCAGCCCCAGCATTTT. Translated: CASSREQPGNQPQHF. This chain uses TRBV6-7 with TRBJ1-5, with D uncertain. TRBV6-7 is an ORF, and what it does is uncertain. Trimming removed 5 bases at V and 2 bases at J, with 13 bases between. This CDR3 has 15 amino acids.

This chain joins TRBV14 and TRBJ2-2; maybe TRBD2 (6 bases). CDR3 length: 15 residues. Trimming took off 4 bases at V and 0 bases at J, with 9 bases between the two ends. The V gene's germline CDR1 is SGHDN and CDR2 FVKESK. The CDR3 region has the DNA TGTGCCAGCAGCCCGGGACTTCCGAACACCGGGGAGCTGTTTTTT. The encoded protein is CASSPGLPNTGELFF.